This T cell receptor beta chain was obtained from a study of siplizumab effects on memory and regulatory T cells. Points from the study as a whole: Most proliferating CD4+ or CD8+ clones, roughly 80-95%, had no naive or memory assignment.

Assays captured around 97,000 TCR templates per sample. Here immunoSEQ multiplex PCR was the method, and the copy in TCRdb shows in-frame clones only, minus some. This sample has some 75,000 clones, with 85% to 95% found just once. On this clone itself: Its matching antigen is unknown.

Germline CDR1 MDHEN, CDR2 SYDVKM. Trimming shortened V by 2 bases and J by 1 base, and 6 bases separated the two germline ends. This CDR3 is built from 14 residues. The clonotype was recovered from a human donor in good health. The chain links TRBV28 to TRBJ2-1; a weak D match, TRBD1 (5 bases). The specimen was CD8+ T cells sorted from blood. For the CDR3, the DNA is TGTGCCAGCAGTTTAGGACAATCCTACAATGAGCAGTTCTTC. Its protein product is CASSLGQSYNEQFF.